The 28 T cell receptor beta chains in this list originate from one sample, sequenced in a study of T cell changes during pregnancy in multiple sclerosis. Sequenced by immunoSEQ multiplex PCR; TCRdb stores in-frame clones only, minus some. The sample contains tens of thousands of clones, approximately 94% of which appear only once. The sample here was peripheral blood, taken in the third trimester of pregnancy. The receptors shown here come from a female donor with multiple sclerosis, enrolled in a pregnancy study.

This chain links TRBV6-6 with TRBJ2-1, with 12 nucleotides matching TRBD2. Germline V gene data show CDR1 as MNHNY and CDR2 as SVGAGI (reference sequence). The V and J ends lost 6 bases and 9 bases, in that order; junction bases with no gene match: 9. CDR3 length: 15 amino acids. In DNA form, the CDR3 reads TGTGCCAGCAGCTCTAGCGGGGGGGCCGGCTTTGAGCAGTTCTTC. Amino acid sequence: CASSSSGGAGFEQFF.

This sequence joins TRBV27 and TRBJ1-3, with TRBD1 matching 9 bases. From germline, CDR1 is MNHEY and CDR2 SMNVEV (reference sequence). The CDR3 consists of 14 residues. V gave up 6 bases and J gave up 4 bases; unmatched junction bases: 4. The CDR3 region is CASRQGAGGNTIYF. DNA of the CDR3: TGTGCCAGCAGACAGGGGGCAGGGGGAAACACCATATATTTT.

This chain connects TRBV10-3 to TRBJ1-6, with 8 bases aligning to TRBD1. The CDR3 spans 14 residues. The germline gives CDR1 ENHRY, CDR2 SYGVKD. The V gene end was trimmed by 5 bases and the J gene end by 10 bases; junction bases not matched to a gene: 7. Here the CDR3 DNA reads TGTGCCATCAGTTCGGACAGGGACGGATCACCCCTCCACTTT. It codes for CAISSDRDGSPLHF.

This clone appeared a few times. The V gene is TRBV9, the J gene TRBJ2-7; maybe TRBD2 (5 bases). V was cut by 2 bases and J by 4 bases, with 19 bases left in between. The V gene's germline CDR1 is SGDLS and CDR2 YYNGEE. The CDR3 is 16 residues long. The chain's CDR3 is CASSVTDLADSYEQYF. As DNA, the CDR3 is TGTGCCAGCAGCGTTACGGACTTGGCAGATAGTTACGAGCAGTACTTC.

The V call is TRBV5-4, the J call TRBJ1-1, with 7 nucleotides matching TRBD1. Germline-derived CDR1 and CDR2 are SGHNT and YYREEE (reference sequence). Losses at the gene ends were 0 bases for V and 1 base for J; bases not matched to a gene: 3. The length of the CDR3 is 15 residues. The DNA for the CDR3 is TGTGCCAGCAGCTTGGTTTGGGACAGGAACACTGAAGCTTTCTTT. Translation gives CASSLVWDRNTEAFF.

The V gene is TRBV7-2, the J gene TRBJ1-2; 9 positions match TRBD1. Per the germline V gene, CDR1 is SGHTA and CDR2 is FQGNSA. J lost 7 bases, V lost 5 bases, and 11 bases had no gene match. The CDR3 is 15 residues long. The CDR3 nucleotides are TGTGCCAGCAGCCAATCCGGGACAGGGAATAGTGGCTACACCTTC. Translating it yields CASSQSGTGNSGYTF.

The chain is built from TRBV7-9 and TRBJ1-3; no firm D call. Germline CDR1 and CDR2: SEHNR and FQNEAQ (reference sequence). V lost 1 base and J lost 5, with 12 bases in between. CDR3 length: 15 amino acids. The CDR3: CASSLGAGDRNTIYF. The CDR3 DNA reads as TGTGCCAGCAGCTTAGGGGCGGGAGATCGAAACACCATATATTTT. The full variable domain, its missing parts supplied by reference TRBV7-9 and TRBJ1-3, is DTGVSQNPRHKITKRGQNVTFRCDPISEHNRLYWYRQTLGQGPEFLTYFQNEAQLEKSRLLSDRFSAERPKGSFSTLEIQRTEQGDSAMYLCASSLGAGDRNTIYFGEGSWLTVV.

The genes are TRBV5-1 and TRBJ1-2; weak D call: TRBD1 (6 bases). Trimming pared 4 bases from V and 5 bases from J, leaving 18 bases between. CDR1 SGHRS and CDR2 YFSETQ come from the germline V gene. This CDR3 is 15 amino acids long. The CDR3 DNA sequence: TGCGCCAGCAGCGGCCCGGGACAAAGTCGGTATGGCTACACCTTC. Its protein is CASSGPGQSRYGYTF.

The V gene is TRBV10-3, the J gene TRBJ1-1; D possibly corresponds to TRBD1 (5 bases). The CDR3 sequence is 12 residues long. The V gene's germline CDR1 is ENHRY and CDR2 SYGVKD. V lost 2 bases and J 8 bases, leaving 9 bases between the germline ends. The CDR3: CAISEPDKEAFF. The CDR3 nucleotides read TGTGCCATCAGTGAGCCGGACAAGGAAGCTTTCTTT.

This rearrangement joins TRBV18 to TRBJ2-1; TRBD2 matches 13 bases. This CDR3 comprises 14 residues. CDR1 is KGHSH, CDR2 LQKENI, per germline. V was clipped by 8 bases and J by 5 bases; unmatched bases: 3. The CDR3 region is CASATSGGNNEQFF. CDR3 nucleotide sequence: TGTGCCAGCGCGACTAGCGGGGGGAACAATGAGCAGTTCTTC.

CDR3 residues: CASSMGQTNEKLFF. CDR3 DNA sequence: TGTGCCAGTAGTATGGGACAGACAAATGAAAAACTGTTTTTT. The V and J genes are TRBV19 and TRBJ1-4; the match to TRBD1 covers 7 bases. The CDR3 is 14 residues long. Trimming cost V 3 bases and J 5 bases; bases outside gene matches: 3. In germline, CDR1 is LNHDA, CDR2 SQIVND (reference sequence).

The rearrangement joins TRBV30 to TRBJ2-1, with 9 bases identical to TRBD2. The CDR3 spans 16 residues. The V segment lost 0 bases and the J segment 4 bases; nucleotides outside the gene matches: 7. Germline lookup yields CDR1 GTSNPN and CDR2 SVGIG (reference sequence). The CDR3 protein is CAWSVNPAGGYNEQFF. As DNA, the CDR3 is TGTGCCTGGAGTGTAAACCCAGCGGGGGGTTACAATGAGCAGTTCTTC.

The chain is built from TRBV5-1 and TRBJ2-3; D ambiguous. Trimming took off 4 bases at V and 4 bases at J, with 10 bases between the two ends. CDR3 length equals 13 residues. Looked up from germline, CDR1 is SGHRS and CDR2 is YFSETQ. In nucleotides, the CDR3 is TGCGCCAGCAGCCCGAGTGTGGCAGATACGCAGTATTTT. Translation: CASSPSVADTQYF.

This sequence joins TRBV5-1 and TRBJ2-5; 7 bases map to TRBD1. After removal of 3 bases from V and 4 bases from J, the junction contained 9 bases not matched to a gene. Looked up from germline, CDR1 is SGHRS and CDR2 is YFSETQ. The CDR3 extends over 15 amino acids. CDR3 in DNA: TGCGCCAGCAGCTCCCTCAGGACAGGAGGAGAGACCCAGTACTTC. Protein sequence: CASSSLRTGGETQYF.

CDR3 sequence reads: CASSKVPQYSNQPQHF. Written as DNA, the CDR3 is TGTGCCAGCAGCAAAGTGCCTCAGTATAGCAATCAGCCCCAGCATTTT. The V gene is TRBV21-1, the J gene TRBJ1-5; no check of the table's D call, TRBD1, against the DNA was made. TRBV21-1 is described as a pseudogene. The length of the CDR3 is 16 residues.

This clone was recorded only once. The chain recombines TRBV6-1 with TRBJ1-4; D may be TRBD1 (6 bases). The CDR3 runs to 17 residues. CDR1 is MNHNS and CDR2 is SASEGT in the germline V gene. The germline V and J ends were trimmed by 2 bases and 4 bases, with 17 bases remaining between them. This chain's CDR3 is CASSERTAGGLNEKLFF. The DNA for the CDR3 is TGTGCCAGCAGTGAACGGACAGCAGGTGGGCTTAATGAAAAACTGTTTTTT.

The chain joins TRBV4-1 to TRBJ1-1, with D unresolved. V shed 2 bases and J shed 0 bases, with 7 bases lying between them. This CDR3 is built from 14 residues. Germline CDR1 is MGHRA and CDR2 is YSYEKL. The CDR3 DNA reads TGCGCCAGCAGCCAAACGGTAATGAACACTGAAGCTTTCTTT. Encoded protein: CASSQTVMNTEAFF.

The chain links TRBV9 to TRBJ2-1; 7 bases are a match to TRBD1. This CDR3 has 12 residues. The junction had 5 bases not matched to a gene; V was cut back by 5 bases and J by 9 bases. Germline V gene lookup returns CDR1 SGDLS and CDR2 YYNGEE. CDR3 DNA sequence: TGTGCCAGCAGTGAAACAGGGGTTGAGCAGTTCTTC. Protein sequence: CASSETGVEQFF.

This clone has just a few counts. V and J are TRBV4-1 and TRBJ1-1; 7 positions match TRBD1. CDR1 is MGHRA and CDR2 is YSYEKL in the germline V gene. The junction had 2 bases not matched to a gene; V was cut back by 3 bases and J by 10 bases. The CDR3 has 11 amino acids. The CDR3 nucleotides read TGCGCCAGCAGCCAGGGGACAGCAGCTTTCTTT. Translating gives CASSQGTAAFF.

About this clone itself: One end of the junction fails to match germline, which may point to a read error. CDR3 nucleotide sequence: TGTGCTAGCAGCCTAACGGGACATCGAAAGGGAGCCGCCTATAATTCACCCCTCCACTTT. Amino acids: CASSLTGHRKGAAYNSPLHF. The chain joins TRBV7-7 to TRBJ1-6, with a tentative D call TRBD1 (6 bases). The germline V gene encodes CDR1 SSHAT and CDR2 FNYEAQ (reference sequence). This CDR3 has 20 amino acids.

CDR3 region: CASSPHASGGRTDTQYF. The CDR3 DNA is TGTGCCAGCAGCCCCCATGCTAGCGGGGGCCGCACAGATACGCAGTATTTT. V and J are TRBV9 and TRBJ2-3, with 10 bases identical to TRBD2. Germline trimming cut 4 bases from V and 1 base from J; bases unmatched to any gene: 9. The germline CDR1 and CDR2 sequences are SGDLS and YYNGEE. The CDR3 totals 17 residues.

The genes are TRBV18 and TRBJ1-1, with D unclear. The V and J ends lost 1 base and 5 bases respectively, with 17 bases between them. Looked up from germline, CDR1 is KGHSH and CDR2 is LQKENI. This CDR3 has 16 amino acids. CDR3 amino acids: CASSPLGSESGTEAFF. DNA of the CDR3: TGTGCCAGCTCACCACTTGGCAGTGAATCGGGGACTGAAGCTTTCTTT.

V and J are TRBV30 and TRBJ2-1, with TRBD2 matching 15 bases. From germline, CDR1 is GTSNPN and CDR2 SVGIG (reference sequence). With 0 bases clipped from V and 7 bases from J, the junction kept 7 bases outside the gene matches. CDR3 length equals 17 residues. In DNA, the CDR3 is TGTGCCTGGAGTGTCGGACTAGCGGGGGGGCCCAGGAATGAGCAGTTCTTC. Protein sequence: CAWSVGLAGGPRNEQFF.

This chain links TRBV9 with TRBJ2-1, with 7 nucleotides matching TRBD1. Germline V gene sequence: CDR1 SGDLS, CDR2 YYNGEE. Losses at the gene ends were 0 bases for V and 6 bases for J; bases not matched to a gene: 6. This CDR3 region has 15 residues. CDR3 sequence (DNA): TGTGCCAGCAGCGTAGAAGGGGGCAGTTTCAATGAGCAGTTCTTC. Translation gives CASSVEGGSFNEQFF.

The J gene is TRBJ1-3, the V gene TRBV10-3; no clear D. V lost 6 bases to trimming and J lost 0 bases, with 9 bases between them. Germline CDR1 and CDR2: ENHRY and SYGVKD. The CDR3 is 14 residues long. The CDR3 sequence is CAISPRGSGNTIYF. CDR3 bases: TGTGCCATCAGCCCCCGGGGCTCTGGAAACACCATATATTTT.

A few counts support this clone. This chain joins TRBV5-1 and TRBJ2-1; TRBD2 matches 7 bases. This CDR3 region has 15 residues. J was trimmed by 1 base and V by 8 bases; bases with no gene match: 9. Germline V gene lookup returns CDR1 SGHRS and CDR2 YFSETQ. The CDR3 loop reads CASTSASPSYNEQFF. CDR3 bases: TGCGCCAGTACTAGCGCTAGCCCATCCTACAATGAGCAGTTCTTC.

This chain links TRBV9 with TRBJ2-2, with D hard to call. The CDR3 is made up of 13 amino acids. The germline CDR1 and CDR2 sequences are SGDLS and YYNGEE. Trimming stripped 2 bases from V and 1 base from J, with 3 bases between. The DNA for the CDR3 is TGTGCCAGCAGCGTCGGGAACACCGGGGAGCTGTTTTTT. It codes for CASSVGNTGELFF.

The chain employs TRBV9 and TRBJ2-7, with 9 bases lining up with TRBD2. There are 16 residues in the CDR3. Germline CDR1 is SGDLS and CDR2 is YYNGEE. Trimming cost V 3 bases and J 0 bases; bases outside gene matches: 7. This chain's CDR3 is CASSGGGTSPSYEQYF. The CDR3 DNA reads TGTGCCAGCAGCGGGGGCGGGACTAGCCCCTCCTACGAGCAGTACTTC.